The 24 T cell receptor beta chains below come from one sample, sequenced in a study of cytomegalovirus exposure and HLA in healthy donors. 13 Jbeta primers and 60 Vbeta primers were used for the PCR. TCRdb's copy holds only in-frame clones and misses some; the assay was immunoSEQ multiplex PCR. The sample carries 85,000 to 120,000 clones, about 70% recorded once. The sequenced sample consisted of PBMCs. Every receptor here comes from a female donor in good health and CMV-seronegative.

The rearrangement links TRBV11-1 to TRBJ1-1; D ambiguous. This CDR3 is 15 amino acids long. Germline-derived CDR1 and CDR2 are SGHAT and FQDESV (reference sequence). V was trimmed by 3 bases and J by 0 bases, leaving 11 bases between them. The CDR3 spells CASSFGEVMNTEAFF. The CDR3 DNA reads TGTGCCAGCAGCTTTGGGGAGGTAATGAACACTGAAGCTTTCTTT.

The chain has TRBV5-1 and TRBJ1-1; D perhaps matches TRBD1 (6 bases). Germline V gene lookup returns CDR1 SGHRS and CDR2 YFSETQ. The CDR3 consists of 15 residues. Trimming pared 4 bases from V and 1 base from J, leaving 14 bases between. The CDR3 coding sequence is TGCGCCAGCAGCGCGGAAAACAGGGAGAACACTGAAGCTTTCTTT. It yields the protein CASSAENRENTEAFF.

This chain uses TRBV11-3 with TRBJ2-7; TRBD2 agrees at 8 bases. CDR1 SGHNT and CDR2 YENEEA come from the germline V gene. The J segment lost 3 bases and the V segment lost 1 base, leaving 11 bases of the junction unmatched. This CDR3 is built from 17 residues. The CDR3 DNA reads as TGTGCCAGCAGCTTAGTCTTGGGCGGGAGGCCCGTCTACGAGCAGTACTTC. Translation: CASSLVLGGRPVYEQYF.

The rearrangement uses TRBV7-8 and TRBJ2-1; 9 nucleotides line up with TRBD2. Trimming removed 4 bases from V and 5 bases from J; junction bases left unmatched: 6. The CDR3 totals 15 residues. Germline V lookup: CDR1 SGHVS, CDR2 FQNEAQ. The CDR3 spells CASSSAGGVHNEQFF. The DNA for the CDR3 is TGTGCCAGCAGCTCCGCGGGAGGGGTCCACAATGAGCAGTTCTTC.

The chain joins TRBV23-1 to TRBJ2-7; 8 bases are a match to TRBD2. TRBV23-1 is an ORF, with its function uncertain. V gave up 4 bases and J gave up 4 bases; unmatched junction bases: 6. This CDR3 comprises 14 residues. CDR3 region: CASSPDQREYEQYF. The CDR3, as DNA: TGCGCCAGCAGTCCAGACCAGCGGGAGTACGAGCAGTACTTC.

Only a few counts were recorded for this clone. This chain's CDR3 is CASSFGDPGGDQPQHF. As DNA, the CDR3 is TGTGCCAGCAGTTTCGGGGACCCCGGCGGGGATCAGCCCCAGCATTTT. V usage is TRBV27 and J usage is TRBJ1-5, with TRBD1 as a possible D gene (5 bases). The CDR3 is 16 amino acids. Germline-derived CDR1 and CDR2 are MNHEY and SMNVEV (reference sequence). V was shortened by 3 bases and J by 5 bases, with 17 bases between the two germline ends.

In this sample, this clone turned up once. The rearrangement joins TRBV7-2 to TRBJ2-1, with 7 positions matching TRBD1. This CDR3 comprises 16 residues. Trimming cost V 0 bases and J 3 bases; bases outside gene matches: 5. The V gene's germline CDR1 is SGHTA and CDR2 FQGNSA. The CDR3 loop is CASSLAGQRIYNEQFF. In DNA form, the CDR3 reads TGTGCCAGCAGCTTAGCGGGACAGCGGATCTACAATGAGCAGTTCTTC.

This clone was seen a few times. The V gene is TRBV18, the J gene TRBJ2-7; TRBD1 agrees at 10 bases. The CDR3 spans 14 residues. CDR1 is KGHSH, CDR2 LQKENI, per germline. V was pared by 3 bases and J by 5 bases, with 4 bases of the junction left unmatched. The CDR3: CASSPMTGGHEQYF. In nucleotides, the CDR3 is TGTGCCAGCTCACCGATGACAGGGGGCCACGAGCAGTACTTC.

The chain is built from TRBV11-2 and TRBJ2-3; no clear D gene. Trimming left V 1 base short and J 2 bases short, with 10 bases between. The CDR3 length is 15 residues. Germline V lookup: CDR1 SGHAT, CDR2 FQNNGV. CDR3 nucleotide sequence: TGTGCCAGCAGCTTAGTTCCCATTTCCACAGATACGCAGTATTTT. Residues: CASSLVPISTDTQYF.

This rearrangement joins TRBV5-4 to TRBJ1-4; 7 nucleotides align to TRBD1. The J segment lost 1 base and the V segment lost 2 bases, leaving 2 bases of the junction unmatched. In germline, CDR1 is SGHNT, CDR2 YYREEE (reference sequence). This CDR3 has 15 amino acids. In nucleotides, the CDR3 is TGTGCCAGCAGCTTTCGGACAGGAACTAATGAAAAACTGTTTTTT. Translating gives CASSFRTGTNEKLFF.

This clone was observed a handful of times. This rearrangement joins TRBV10-3 to TRBJ2-3, with a weak D call TRBD2 (5 bases). Per the germline V gene, CDR1 is ENHRY and CDR2 is SYGVKD. Deletions cut 11 bases from V and 2 bases from J, with 20 bases between. This CDR3 spans 15 amino acids. This chain's CDR3 is CAVSDPERNTDTQYF. The DNA for the CDR3 is TGTGCCGTCTCGGACCCCGAGCGGAACACAGATACGCAGTATTTT.

This clone has more than one count but fewer than ten. The gene calls are TRBV7-8 and TRBJ1-2; D gene ambiguous. The CDR3 extends over 12 amino acids. Germline V lookup: CDR1 SGHVS, CDR2 FQNEAQ. V was clipped by 5 bases and J by 10 bases, with 14 bases between them. The chain's CDR3 is CASSTRVRDYTF. The DNA for the CDR3 is TGTGCCAGCAGCACAAGGGTCCGGGACTACACCTTC.

The chain employs TRBV28 and TRBJ2-7; 7 nucleotides agree with TRBD2. Germline V gene sequence: CDR1 MDHEN, CDR2 SYDVKM. Trimming took 0 bases from V and 4 from J; bases not matched to a gene: 9. The CDR3 is 16 amino acids. In nucleotides, the CDR3 is TGTGCCAGCAGTTTATGGCGGGAGACTACTAGATACGAGCAGTACTTC. It yields the protein CASSLWRETTRYEQYF.

V gene TRBV28 combines with J gene TRBJ1-2, with TRBD1 identical over 7 bases. The trim removed 4 bases at V and 5 bases at J, leaving 28 bases unmatched. Germline lookup yields CDR1 MDHEN and CDR2 SYDVKM. The CDR3 has 21 amino acids. The CDR3 spells CASSSGRGPILIHWSNYGYTF. Written as DNA, the CDR3 is TGTGCCAGCAGTTCCGGAAGGGGGCCGATTCTGATTCACTGGTCGAATTATGGCTACACCTTC.

The chain joins TRBV7-3 to TRBJ2-5, with TRBD2 matching over 8 bases. The CDR3 is made up of 18 amino acids. With V trimmed by 5 bases and J by 5 bases, 19 bases remained unmatched. In germline, CDR1 is SGHTA, CDR2 FQGTGA. Here the CDR3 reads CASSQTASGYPERETQYF. In DNA form, the CDR3 reads TGTGCCAGCAGCCAAACGGCTAGCGGGTACCCCGAGCGGGAGACCCAGTACTTC.

The chain links TRBV29-1 to TRBJ2-1; D is unclear. This CDR3 comprises 15 residues. Germline CDR1 SQVTM, CDR2 ANQGSEA. The ends were cut back, 5 bases at V and 0 bases at J, with 14 bases in the middle. CDR3 nucleotides: TGCAGCGTTCCCGAATATTCTAGCTCCTACAATGAGCAGTTCTTC. Residues: CSVPEYSSSYNEQFF.

The V call is TRBV7-8, the J call TRBJ2-5, with a tentative D call TRBD1 (6 bases). The V gene's germline CDR1 is SGHVS and CDR2 FQNEAQ. Trimming stripped 2 bases from V and 5 bases from J, with 24 bases between. This CDR3 has 18 residues. The DNA of the CDR3 is TGTGCCAGCAGCTTATTCCCTTTCCAGGGCGGAAGGGGGGAGACCCAGTACTTC. The encoded protein is CASSLFPFQGGRGETQYF.

The CDR3 nucleotides read TGTGCCAGCAGCTACAGTGCCTACGAGCAGTACTTC. The encoded protein is CASSYSAYEQYF. V gene TRBV7-8 combines with J gene TRBJ2-7, with D hard to call. V was trimmed by 4 bases and J by 2 bases, leaving 6 bases between them. CDR3 length equals 12 residues. Germline assignment: CDR1 SGHVS and CDR2 FQNEAQ.

The rearrangement uses TRBV7-6 and TRBJ2-2; 7 bases fit TRBD2. In germline, CDR1 is SGHVS, CDR2 FNYEAQ. The length of the CDR3 is 17 residues. V was pared by 0 bases and J by 1 base, with 5 bases of the junction left unmatched. The CDR3 nucleotides read TGTGCCAGCAGCTTAGCGCCCAGCGGGGTGAACACCGGGGAGCTGTTTTTT. Its protein is CASSLAPSGVNTGELFF.

This clone was seen a handful of times. The chain combines TRBV2 with TRBJ1-2; D ambiguous. In germline, CDR1 is SNHLY, CDR2 FYNNEI. V was trimmed by 7 bases and J by 2 bases, leaving 8 bases between them. This CDR3 is 12 amino acids long. Here the CDR3 DNA reads TGTGCCAGCATTCAGGTGAACTATGGCTACACCTTC. This translates into CASIQVNYGYTF.

This clone showed up just once. This rearrangement joins TRBV15 to TRBJ1-2; TRBD1 aligns across 9 bases. Looked up from germline, CDR1 is LNHNV and CDR2 is YYDKDF (reference sequence). The CDR3 covers 16 residues. Trimming cost V 5 bases and J 4 bases; bases outside gene matches: 11. The CDR3 loop reads CATSPRDRVISYGYTF. The CDR3 DNA reads as TGTGCCACCAGCCCCCGGGACAGGGTGATATCCTATGGCTACACCTTC.

This clone was counted only a few times. The rearrangement links TRBV4-3 to TRBJ2-5; TRBD2 matches 8 bases. CDR1 and CDR2 from the germline V gene are LGHNA and YSLEER. The CDR3 has 20 residues. V was pared by 1 base and J by 1 base, with 17 bases of the junction left unmatched. In DNA, the CDR3 is TGCGCCAGCAGCCAAGGGGAGGCTAGCGGGTATTTCGGGGCCCAAGAGACCCAGTACTTC. Protein: CASSQGEASGYFGAQETQYF.

The genes are TRBV13 and TRBJ2-7, with D possibly matching TRBD1 (6 bases). Germline CDR1 reads PRHDT; CDR2 reads FYEKMQ (reference sequence). The CDR3 length is 14 residues. Trimming cost V 5 bases and J 2 bases, with 13 bases left between them. The CDR3 spells CASSRRDMTYEQYF. The DNA for the CDR3 is TGTGCCAGCAGCCGCCGGGACATGACCTACGAGCAGTACTTC.

Note on this clone: Mismatch with germline at one junction end may stem from a read error. The J gene is TRBJ2-7, the V gene TRBV4-1; D ambiguous. The germline V gene encodes CDR1 MGHRA and CDR2 YSYEKL. The CDR3 covers 14 residues. CDR3 loop: CASSQGVVSHEQYF. As DNA, the CDR3 is TGCGCCAGCAGCCAAGGCGTGGTCTCCCACGAGCAGTACTTC.